This T cell receptor (beta chain) comes out of a study of regulatory dendritic cells for organ transplantation. Findings and limits, study-wide: Memory CD8+ clonal expansion seemed more limited with regulatory than mature dendritic cells.

The CDR3 runs to 16 residues. The germline V gene encodes CDR1 LNHNV and CDR2 YYDKDF (reference sequence). V was clipped by 8 bases and J by 5 bases; unmatched bases: 10. The repertoire was sequenced with immunoSEQ multiplex PCR; TCRdb's copy has only in-frame clones and lacks some. This sample has fewer than 40,000 clones, with about 93% found just once. About this clone: The antigen is not known.

Naive CD45RA+ and memory CD45RO+ CD4+ or CD8+ T cells were FACS-sorted. Sequenced input: naive CD8+ T cells from blood. Stated subset: CD45RA+ naive T cells. J is TRBJ2-2 and V is TRBV15, with TRBD2 identical over 11 bases. The clonotype was recovered from a human donor in good health. CDR3 bases: TGTGCCACCGGATCCTTAGCGGGAGGGGAGACCGGGGAGCTGTTTTTT. It is translated as CATGSLAGGETGELFF. Using reference TRBV15 and TRBJ2-2 for the parts outside the CDR3, the full variable domain is DAMVIQNPRYQVTQFGKPVTLSCSQTLNHNVMYWYQQKSSQAPKLLFHYYDKDFNNEADTPDNFQSRRPNTSFCFLDIRSPGLGDTAMYLCATGSLAGGETGELFFGEGSRLTVL.